What follows is one T cell receptor beta chain and its context. This clone was counted only a few times. Its antigen is unknown. Per-nucleotide qualities are absent, and no much larger clonotype sits a single base away. This sample's time point label indicates: cycle 2 day 1 (C2D1) of nivolumab. All trial patients had relapsed after autologous stem cell transplantation, with cohorts A, B and C differing in prior brentuximab vedotin exposure. The trial cohort was composed of over 50 patients with relapsed/refractory classical Hodgkin lymphoma, for whom complete response, partial response or progressive disease was recorded as best overall response. In the multi-cohort phase II CheckMate 205 trial, trial patients received single-agent nivolumab. An independent review committee assessed best overall response by applying the 2007 International Working Group response criteria. Trial PBMCs were collected immediately before nivolumab initiation (C1D1) and during therapy at cycle 2 day 1 and cycle 4 day 1. Peripheral blood was collected in 8 mL Vacutainer Cell Preparation Tubes, from which PBMCs were isolated by centrifugation and then cryopreserved.

The Qiagen DNeasy kit was used to extract genomic DNA both from unsorted PBMCs and from the negatively selected CD4+ and CD8+ fractions. TCR beta CDR3 regions were subjected to amplification by immunoSEQ multiplex PCR with primers that anneal to V and J segments. A synthetic immune receptor repertoire was used to minimize amplification bias, and any residual bias was removed computationally once sequencing was done. The source study handled its data this way. Repertoire diversity was quantified as the Shannon entropy index using custom Python scripts. The unsorted, CD4+ and CD8+ repertoires were each analyzed separately, with the exception of combined analyses, where CD4+ and CD8+ sequences were merged in silico. Clonal expansion was defined as at least a 2-fold frequency increase after treatment relative to C1D1, with a pseudocount of 0.5 for undetected baseline clones. Clones with 0 or 1 copy at C1D1 were defined as singleton clones, while clones with 2 or more copies were defined as non-singleton clones. Clones expanded in unsorted samples were labelled as CD4+, CD8+ or unknown by matching protein sequences in sorted samples from the same patient. Diversity changes from C1D1 to C4D1 were tested in paired samples using Wilcoxon tests. TCRdb obtained this table from immuneACCESS and retained in-frame rearrangements with V and J assigned. These tables miss some clones; where compared with another copy, unresolved V genes account for less than half of the shortfall, and the remainder is unexplained. Clone size and the V and J calls come from that table; the DNA yielded D and trimming. For this sample the table gives some 150,000 clones, of which about 78% were detected only once. Of the sample, roughly a tenth is held by the ten largest clones.

This record comes from a study of PD-1 blockade in classical Hodgkin lymphoma (dated by TCRdb to the early 2020s). In the study overall: Nivolumab dosing was 3 mg/kg intravenously every 2 weeks, continuing until either disease progression or unacceptable toxicity. The study used CyTOF and TCR beta sequencing to define a peripheral blood immune signature of response to PD-1 blockade in classical Hodgkin lymphoma.

The full study reports these points: CD4+ but not CD8+ TCR diversity rose significantly by C4D1 (p=0.0027 vs p=0.16), most apparent in complete responders (p=0.02). Baseline diversity similar to that of newly diagnosed patients was observed in trial patients achieving complete response, whereas significantly lower diversity was observed in partial responders and progressors. Patients starting nivolumab less than 1 year after ASCT had lower diversity and were excluded from later analyses to avoid confounding by immune reconstitution. The study covered only a single clinical trial cohort, and the causes of the repertoire differences, possibly disease activity or prior therapy, were still not defined. Baseline TCR diversity was reported to be lower in newly diagnosed patients than in healthy donors and to be lower still in relapsed/refractory patients.

CDR1 and CDR2, per the germline V gene (reference sequence), are SEHNR and FQNEAQ. Taken from cysteine to phenylalanine, the CDR3 has 14 residues. Only the CDR3 portion is preserved as DNA: 42 bases, with reading frame beginning at the first base. V loses 1 base of germline sequence and J loses 6 bases, and the interval between the two ends is 12 bases. The chain was built from TRBV7-9 and TRBJ2-5, with TRBD2 tentatively as D gene (6 bases match). This sample comprised peripheral blood mononuclear cells (PBMCs), obtained before the second cycle of nivolumab. The receptor's source is a human donor with classical Hodgkin lymphoma. The nucleotide sequence is given as TGTGCCAGCAGCTTAGACCGGGGGACCCAGACCCAGTACTTC. Translation gives CASSLDRGTQTQYF.